This T cell receptor beta chain was sequenced in a study of early T cells in non-severe SARS-CoV-2 infection. Trimming left V 7 bases short and J 2 bases short, with 11 bases between. The CDR3 covers 12 residues. Germline values: CDR1 SQVTM, CDR2 ANQGSEA. Unique molecular identifiers were affixed to single, distinct cDNA molecules. TCRdb ran MiXCR on the 5' RACE reads and lists one entry per CDR3 protein. This table holds some 61,000 distinct CDR3 sequences, about 13% found once. General observations from the study: Comparison of clonotypes with VDJdb favored anti-spike CD8 responses while missing private and CD4 specificities.

This clonotype came up many times. Its antigen is unknown. The V and J genes are TRBV29-1 and TRBJ2-5, with TRBD1 as a possible D gene (6 bases). This receptor was obtained from an adult who was a healthcare worker with PCR-confirmed SARS-CoV-2 infection or an uninfected control (not recorded which). Sequencing was performed on whole blood. This CDR3 is CSGRQAQETQYF. CDR3 sequence (DNA): TGCAGCGGCCGACAGGCTCAAGAGACCCAGTACTTC. The full variable domain, in which reference TRBV29-1 and TRBJ2-5 provide the parts outside the CDR3, is SAVISQKPSRDICQRGTSLTIQCQVDSQVTMMFWYRQQPGQSLTLIATANQGSEATYESGFVIDKFPISRPNLTFSTLTVSNMSPEDSSIYLCSGRQAQETQYFGPGTRLLVL.